This TCR beta chain derives from a study of cytomegalovirus exposure and HLA in healthy donors. The CDR3 sequence is 14 residues long. With V trimmed by 4 bases and J by 8 bases, 7 bases remained unmatched. CDR1 SGDLS and CDR2 YYNGEE come from the germline V gene. PCR amplification relied on 60 Vbeta primers (plus 13 Jbeta primers). Generated by immunoSEQ multiplex PCR, the TCRdb table keeps only in-frame clones and is missing some. The listing records tens of thousands of clones. The sequencing input was PBMCs. The V gene is TRBV9, the J gene TRBJ2-3; 10 positions match TRBD2. This TCR was sampled from a female donor in good health and CMV-seropositive. CDR3 in DNA: TGTGCCAGCAGCCCTAGCGGGGGTGGTATTACGCAGTATTTT. It codes for CASSPSGGGITQYF.